What follows are 20 T cell receptor beta chains derived from one specimen sequenced in a study of T cells in Graves' hyperthyroidism and ophthalmopathy. Authors of the study amplified TCR beta CDR3 regions from RNA transcripts. Primed by the HTBI set, a first-round RT-PCR was run on the TCR CDR3. TCRdb analysed the multiplex PCR reads with MiXCR anew, one entry per CDR3 protein. The sample records approximately 380,000 distinct CDR3 sequences, approximately 17% being singletons. Sequencing was performed on blood. The receptor source for this set is a man aged 18 to 30 with Graves' ophthalmopathy.

This clonotype was seen at least ten times. V gene TRBV2 combines with J gene TRBJ2-7; D not certain. CDR3 length: 11 amino acids. Trimming removed 4 bases from V and 4 bases from J, with 5 bases in between. Germline assignment: CDR1 SNHLY and CDR2 FYNNEI. The CDR3 loop is CASSALYEQYF. Written as DNA, the CDR3 is TGTGCCAGCAGTGCACTGTACGAGCAGTACTTC.

The chain recombines TRBV5-1 with TRBJ2-1, with 13 bases fitting TRBD2. CDR1 SGHRS and CDR2 YFSETQ come from the germline V gene. J was trimmed by 0 bases and V by 8 bases; bases with no gene match: 5. This CDR3 spans 16 amino acids. This CDR3 reads CASGLAGASSYNEQFF. DNA for the CDR3: TGCGCCAGTGGACTAGCGGGGGCCAGCTCCTACAATGAGCAGTTCTTC.

The CDR3, as DNA: TGCGCCAGCAGCTTGGACAGGCCTACTGGAAACACCATATATTTT. Its translation: CASSLDRPTGNTIYF. The rearrangement links TRBV5-1 to TRBJ1-3; possible D gene TRBD1, 5 bases. Looked up from germline, CDR1 is SGHRS and CDR2 is YFSETQ. This CDR3 spans 15 amino acids. The V and J ends lost 0 bases and 2 bases respectively, with 9 bases between them. Together with reference TRBV5-1 and TRBJ1-3, the CDR3 gives the full variable domain: KAGVTQTPRYLIKTRGQQVTLSCSPISGHRSVSWYQQTPGQGLQFLFEYFSETQRNKGNFPGRFSGRQFSNSRSEMNVSTLELGDSALYLCASSLDRPTGNTIYFGEGSWLTVV.

This clonotype was observed many times. The gene calls are TRBV9 and TRBJ1-2, with D perhaps matching TRBD1 (5 bases). Germline values: CDR1 SGDLS, CDR2 YYNGEE. V shed 0 bases and J shed 8 bases, with 14 bases lying between them. The CDR3 covers 14 residues. In DNA form, the CDR3 reads TGTGCCAGCAGCGTAGATACAGGTGCTTGGGGCTACACCTTC. It codes for CASSVDTGAWGYTF.

This clonotype was recorded many times. V gene TRBV3-1 combines with J gene TRBJ2-7; 10 bases are a match to TRBD1. This CDR3 is built from 16 residues. J lost 4 bases, V lost 0 bases, and 6 bases had no gene match. Germline CDR1 is LGHDT and CDR2 is YNNKEL (reference sequence). This CDR3 reads CASSQEFGTGEYEQYF. CDR3 DNA sequence: TGTGCCAGCAGCCAAGAGTTCGGGACAGGGGAGTACGAGCAGTACTTC.

V is TRBV2 and J is TRBJ2-1, with a weak D call TRBD1 (6 bases). Germline CDR1 is SNHLY and CDR2 is FYNNEI. V gave up 3 bases and J gave up 2 bases, with 11 bases separating them. The CDR3 contains 15 residues. CDR3 coding DNA: TGTGCCAGCAGTGACTCACAGGGACCCTACAATGAGCAGTTCTTC. It specifies CASSDSQGPYNEQFF.

This clonotype came up many times. The V and J genes are TRBV9 and TRBJ1-3; no reliable D call. The length of the CDR3 is 13 residues. Per germline, CDR1 SGDLS and CDR2 YYNGEE. The V gene lost 4 bases and the J gene lost 0 bases, with 5 bases spanning the gap. The CDR3 is CASSTSSGNTIYF. The CDR3 coding sequence is TGTGCCAGCAGCACCAGCTCTGGAAACACCATATATTTT.

This clonotype has a count of ten or more. The chain links TRBV5-8 to TRBJ2-7, with TRBD2 as a possible D gene (5 bases). Germline V lookup: CDR1 SGHTS, CDR2 YDEGEE. With 5 bases removed from V and 5 bases from J, the gap between germline ends came to 17 bases. The CDR3 has 14 amino acids. The CDR3 loop reads CASRPELGVNEQYF. The CDR3 DNA is TGTGCCAGCAGGCCAGAACTCGGGGTCAACGAGCAGTACTTC.

This clonotype has ten or more counts. The V call is TRBV20-1, the J call TRBJ2-7; TRBD2 aligns across 8 bases. The ends lost 5 bases at V and 2 bases at J; junction bases unmatched: 8. CDR1 DFQATT and CDR2 SNEGSKA come from the germline V gene (reference sequence). This CDR3 region has 14 residues. The CDR3 here is CSAYSGVLTYEQYF. The CDR3 DNA follows: TGCAGTGCTTATAGCGGGGTCCTGACCTACGAGCAGTACTTC.

This clonotype was observed many times. The chain recombines TRBV6-1 with TRBJ1-5; 9 positions agree with TRBD1. Trimming removed 5 bases from V and 2 bases from J; junction bases left unmatched: 1. Germline CDR1 and CDR2: MNHNS and SASEGT. The CDR3 loop spans 14 amino acids. CDR3 DNA sequence: TGTGCCAGCAGTAGGGACAGGGGCAATCAGCCCCAGCATTTT. Its translation: CASSRDRGNQPQHF.

V is TRBV12-3 or TRBV12-4 and J is TRBJ2-2; no clear D. Trimming took 4 bases from V and 1 from J, leaving 7 bases between them. The CDR3 runs to 14 residues. The CDR3 nucleotides read TGTGCCAGCAGTTCTACGAGGAACACCGGGGAGCTGTTTTTT. The encoded protein is CASSSTRNTGELFF.

This rearrangement joins TRBV24-1 to TRBJ2-3; weak D call: TRBD1 (5 bases). Trimming removed 4 bases at V and 2 bases at J, with 12 bases between. The CDR3 has 15 residues. CDR1 is KGHDR and CDR2 is SFDVKD in the germline V gene. The CDR3 protein is CATSDPTEYTDTQYF. CDR3 DNA: TGTGCCACCAGTGACCCGACAGAATACACAGATACGCAGTATTTT.

This clonotype was seen ten or more times. The genes are TRBV5-1 and TRBJ2-7; D is ambiguous. CDR3 length: 14 amino acids. Germline V gives CDR1 SGHRS, CDR2 YFSETQ. V lost 5 bases, J lost 6 bases, and 18 bases lay in between. CDR3 residues: CASRPPLAWGEQYF. Written as DNA, the CDR3 is TGCGCCAGCAGGCCGCCCCTGGCCTGGGGCGAGCAGTACTTC.

This clonotype appeared a few times. This sequence joins TRBV6-4 and TRBJ1-1; TRBD1 might be the D (5 bases). Germline V lookup: CDR1 MRHNA, CDR2 SNTAGT. The CDR3 length is 16 residues. V gave up 0 bases and J gave up 1 base, with 12 bases separating them. As DNA, the CDR3 is TGTGCCAGCAGTGACTCAACCCAAAGGGGGAACACTGAAGCTTTCTTT. Amino acids: CASSDSTQRGNTEAFF.

This chain connects TRBV24-1 to TRBJ1-1; a weak D match, TRBD1 (5 bases). With 4 bases removed from V and 11 bases from J, the gap between germline ends came to 13 bases. This CDR3 is 12 amino acids long. CDR1 and CDR2 (germline): KGHDR, SFDVKD. The CDR3 reads CATSDPIGGAFF. DNA of the CDR3: TGTGCCACCAGTGACCCAATCGGGGGGGCTTTCTTT.

This clonotype appeared many times. The gene calls are TRBV12-3 or TRBV12-4 and TRBJ1-1; D is possibly TRBD1 (5 bases). The germline V and J ends were trimmed by 3 bases and 3 bases, with 11 bases remaining between them. The CDR3 contains 14 residues. CDR3 sequence: CASSLRGMDTEAFF. CDR3 coding DNA: TGTGCCAGCAGTTTGAGGGGCATGGACACTGAAGCTTTCTTT.

This clonotype was detected many times. The rearrangement joins TRBV14 to TRBJ1-2, with TRBD1 matching 7 bases. Germline V gives CDR1 SGHDN, CDR2 FVKESK. CDR3 length: 15 residues. The ends lost 3 bases at V and 4 bases at J; junction bases unmatched: 8. CDR3 loop: CASSHQTGQIYGYTF. As DNA, the CDR3 is TGTGCCAGCAGCCACCAGACGGGACAGATCTATGGCTACACCTTC. The variable domain in full, completed from reference TRBV14 and TRBJ1-2, reads EAGVTQFPSHSVIEKGQTVTLRCDPISGHDNLYWYRRVMGKEIKFLLHFVKESKQDESGMPNNRFLAERTGGTYSTLKVQPAELEDSGVYFCASSHQTGQIYGYTFGSGTRLTVV.

At least ten counts were recorded for this clonotype. V gene TRBV12-3 or TRBV12-4 combines with J gene TRBJ2-3; 9 bases fit TRBD2. V gave up 7 bases and J gave up 2 bases; unmatched junction bases: 10. The CDR3 runs to 16 residues. CDR3 loop: CASTLSSGETTDTQYF. The CDR3 bases are TGTGCCAGCACACTCTCTAGCGGGGAAACCACAGATACGCAGTATTTT.

This clonotype has only a few counts. This chain joins TRBV7-9 and TRBJ1-1; 8 bases fit TRBD1. CDR1 is SEHNR, CDR2 FQNEAQ, per germline (reference sequence). This CDR3 spans 12 amino acids. J was trimmed by 8 bases and V by 4 bases; bases with no gene match: 3. CDR3 residues: CASSYGDREAFF. The CDR3 region has the DNA TGTGCCAGCAGCTACGGGGACAGGGAAGCTTTCTTT.

This clonotype was detected ten times or more. The chain employs TRBV12-3 or TRBV12-4 and TRBJ2-1; D unclear. The CDR3 sequence is 11 residues long. Trimming left V 3 bases short and J 10 bases short, with 7 bases between. The CDR3 bases are TGTGCCAGCAGTTTCGCCGCGGAGCAGTTCTTC. Translated, it gives CASSFAAEQFF.